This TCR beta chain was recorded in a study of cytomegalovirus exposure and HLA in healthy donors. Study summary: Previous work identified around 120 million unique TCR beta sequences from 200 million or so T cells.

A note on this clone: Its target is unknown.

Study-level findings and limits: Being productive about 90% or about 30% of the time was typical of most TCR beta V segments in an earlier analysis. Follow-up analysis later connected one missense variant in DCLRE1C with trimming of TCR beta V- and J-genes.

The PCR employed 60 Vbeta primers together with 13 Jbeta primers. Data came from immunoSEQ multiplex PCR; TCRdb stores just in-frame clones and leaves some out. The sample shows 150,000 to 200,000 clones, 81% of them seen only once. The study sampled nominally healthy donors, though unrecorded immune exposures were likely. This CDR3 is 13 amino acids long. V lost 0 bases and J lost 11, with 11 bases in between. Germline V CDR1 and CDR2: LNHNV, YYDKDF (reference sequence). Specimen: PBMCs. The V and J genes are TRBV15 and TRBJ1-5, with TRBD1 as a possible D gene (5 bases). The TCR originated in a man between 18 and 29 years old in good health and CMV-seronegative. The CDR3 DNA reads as TGTGCCACCAGCAGAGAACCGCGACAGTCCCAGCATTTT. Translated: CATSREPRQSQHF. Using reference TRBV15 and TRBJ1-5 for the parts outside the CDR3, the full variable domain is DAMVIQNPRYQVTQFGKPVTLSCSQTLNHNVMYWYQQKSSQAPKLLFHYYDKDFNNEADTPDNFQSRRPNTSFCFLDIRSPGLGDTAMYLCATSREPRQSQHFGDGTRLSIL.